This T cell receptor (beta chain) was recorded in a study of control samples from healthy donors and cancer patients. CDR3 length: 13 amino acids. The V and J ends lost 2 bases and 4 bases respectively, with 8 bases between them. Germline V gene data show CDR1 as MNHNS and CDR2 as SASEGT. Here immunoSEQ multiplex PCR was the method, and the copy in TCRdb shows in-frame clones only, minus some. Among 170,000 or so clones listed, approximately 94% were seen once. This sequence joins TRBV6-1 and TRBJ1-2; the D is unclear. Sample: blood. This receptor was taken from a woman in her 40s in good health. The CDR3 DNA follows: TGTGCCAGCAGTGAAAGGTTTGGCTATGGCTACACCTTC. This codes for CASSERFGYGYTF.